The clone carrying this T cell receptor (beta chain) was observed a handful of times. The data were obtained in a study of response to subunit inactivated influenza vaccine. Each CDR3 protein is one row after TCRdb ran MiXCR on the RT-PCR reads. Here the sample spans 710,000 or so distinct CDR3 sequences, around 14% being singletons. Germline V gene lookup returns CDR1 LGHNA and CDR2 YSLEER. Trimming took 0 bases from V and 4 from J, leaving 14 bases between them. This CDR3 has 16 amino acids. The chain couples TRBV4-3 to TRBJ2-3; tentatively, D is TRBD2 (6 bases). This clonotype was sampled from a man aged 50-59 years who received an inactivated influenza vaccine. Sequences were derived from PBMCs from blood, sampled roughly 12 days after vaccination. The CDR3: CASSQEVGGPADTQYF. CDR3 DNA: TGCGCCAGCAGCCAAGAGGTTGGAGGGCCGGCAGATACGCAGTATTTT.